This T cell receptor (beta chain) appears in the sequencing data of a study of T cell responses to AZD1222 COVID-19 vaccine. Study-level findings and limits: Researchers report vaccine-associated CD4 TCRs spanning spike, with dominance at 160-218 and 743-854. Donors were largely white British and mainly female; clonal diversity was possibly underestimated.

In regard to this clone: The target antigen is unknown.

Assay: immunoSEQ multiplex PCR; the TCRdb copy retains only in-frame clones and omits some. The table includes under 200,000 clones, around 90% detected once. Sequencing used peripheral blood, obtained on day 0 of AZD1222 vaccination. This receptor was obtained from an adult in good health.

The chain's CDR3 is CASSNLAGDNEQFF. The CDR3 nucleotides are TGTGCCTCCTCAAACCTAGCGGGGGACAATGAGCAGTTCTTC. The chain links TRBV27 to TRBJ2-1; 10 positions match TRBD2. The CDR3 spans 14 residues. Trimming took 11 bases from V and 5 from J; bases not matched to a gene: 9. The germline V gene has CDR1 MNHEY and CDR2 SMNVEV (reference sequence).